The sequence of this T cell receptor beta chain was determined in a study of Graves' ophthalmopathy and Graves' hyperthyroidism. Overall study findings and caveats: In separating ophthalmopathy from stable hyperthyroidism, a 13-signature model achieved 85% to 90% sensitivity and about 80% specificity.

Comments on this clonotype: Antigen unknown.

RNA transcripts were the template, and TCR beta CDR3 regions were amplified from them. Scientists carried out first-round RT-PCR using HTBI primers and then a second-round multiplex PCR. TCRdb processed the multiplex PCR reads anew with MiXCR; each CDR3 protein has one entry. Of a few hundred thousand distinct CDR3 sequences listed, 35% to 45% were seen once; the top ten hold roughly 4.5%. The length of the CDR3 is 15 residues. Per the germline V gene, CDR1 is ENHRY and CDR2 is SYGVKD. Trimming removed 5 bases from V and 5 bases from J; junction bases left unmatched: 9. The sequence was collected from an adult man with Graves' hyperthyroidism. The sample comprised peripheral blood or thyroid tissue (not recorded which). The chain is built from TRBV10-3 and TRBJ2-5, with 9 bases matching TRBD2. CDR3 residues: CAISYAGGPGETQYF. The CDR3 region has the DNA TGTGCCATCAGTTACGCGGGGGGGCCGGGGGAGACCCAGTACTTC.